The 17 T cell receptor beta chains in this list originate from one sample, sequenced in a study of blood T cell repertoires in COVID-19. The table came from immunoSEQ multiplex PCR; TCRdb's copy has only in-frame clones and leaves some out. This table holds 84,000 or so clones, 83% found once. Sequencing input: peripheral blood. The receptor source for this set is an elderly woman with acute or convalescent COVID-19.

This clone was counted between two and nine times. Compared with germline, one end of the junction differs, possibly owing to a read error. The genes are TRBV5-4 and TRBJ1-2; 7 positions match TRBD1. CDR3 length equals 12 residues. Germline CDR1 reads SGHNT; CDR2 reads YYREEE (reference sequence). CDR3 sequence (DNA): TGTGCCAGCAGCTTGGGGGACAGCCTTCAATTCTTC. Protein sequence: CASSLGDSLQFF.

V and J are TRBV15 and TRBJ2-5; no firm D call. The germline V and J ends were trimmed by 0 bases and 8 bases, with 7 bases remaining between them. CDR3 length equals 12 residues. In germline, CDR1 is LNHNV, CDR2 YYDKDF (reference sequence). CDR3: CATSRDWSTQYF. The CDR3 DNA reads TGTGCCACCAGCAGAGATTGGAGTACCCAGTACTTC. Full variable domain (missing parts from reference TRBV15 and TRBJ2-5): DAMVIQNPRYQVTQFGKPVTLSCSQTLNHNVMYWYQQKSSQAPKLLFHYYDKDFNNEADTPDNFQSRRPNTSFCFLDIRSPGLGDTAMYLCATSRDWSTQYFGPGTRLLVL.

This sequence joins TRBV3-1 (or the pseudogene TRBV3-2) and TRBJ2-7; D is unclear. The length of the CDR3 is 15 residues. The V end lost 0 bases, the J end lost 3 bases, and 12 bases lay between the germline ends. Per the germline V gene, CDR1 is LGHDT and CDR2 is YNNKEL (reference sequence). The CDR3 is CASSQDVARIYEQYF. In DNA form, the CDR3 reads TGTGCCAGCAGCCAAGATGTTGCCAGAATCTACGAGCAGTACTTC.

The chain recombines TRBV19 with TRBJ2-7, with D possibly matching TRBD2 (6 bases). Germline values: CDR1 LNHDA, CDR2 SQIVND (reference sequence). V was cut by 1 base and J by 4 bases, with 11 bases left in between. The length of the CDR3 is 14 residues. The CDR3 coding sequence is TGTGCCAGTAGTATAGTAGCGGCCTCTTACGAGCAGTACTTC. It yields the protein CASSIVAASYEQYF.

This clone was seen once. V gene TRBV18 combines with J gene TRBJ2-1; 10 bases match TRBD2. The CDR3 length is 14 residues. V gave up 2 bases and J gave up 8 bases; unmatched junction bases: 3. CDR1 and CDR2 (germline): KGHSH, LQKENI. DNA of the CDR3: TGTGCCAGCTCACCAGGGACTAGCGCATATGAGCAGTTCTTC. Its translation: CASSPGTSAYEQFF.

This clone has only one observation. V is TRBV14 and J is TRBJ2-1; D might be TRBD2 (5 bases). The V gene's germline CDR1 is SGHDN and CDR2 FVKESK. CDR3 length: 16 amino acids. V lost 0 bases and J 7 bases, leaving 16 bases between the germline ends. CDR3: CASSQDNSLGSNEQFF. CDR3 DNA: TGTGCCAGCAGCCAAGATAATTCACTAGGTTCAAATGAGCAGTTCTTC.

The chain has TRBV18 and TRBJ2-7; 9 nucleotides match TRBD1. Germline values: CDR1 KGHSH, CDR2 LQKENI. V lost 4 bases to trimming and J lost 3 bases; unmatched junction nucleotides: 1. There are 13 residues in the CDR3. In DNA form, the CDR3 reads TGTGCCAGCTCACTGGGACAGGGCTACGAGCAGTACTTC. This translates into CASSLGQGYEQYF.

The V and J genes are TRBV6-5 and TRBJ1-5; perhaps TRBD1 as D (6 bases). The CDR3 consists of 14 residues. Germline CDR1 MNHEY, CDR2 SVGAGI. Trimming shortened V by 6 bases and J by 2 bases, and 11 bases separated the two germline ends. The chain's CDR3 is CASRTRGGNQPQHF. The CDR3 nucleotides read TGTGCCAGCAGAACCAGGGGTGGCAATCAGCCCCAGCATTTT.

The CDR3 protein is CASGGGHPLEQYF. CDR3 DNA sequence: TGTGCCAGCGGTGGCGGTCACCCCCTCGAGCAGTACTTC. The chain employs TRBV28 and TRBJ2-7; no clear D. The CDR3 runs 13 residues. V lost 8 bases to trimming and J lost 6 bases, with 17 bases between them. CDR1 and CDR2 from the germline V gene are MDHEN and SYDVKM.

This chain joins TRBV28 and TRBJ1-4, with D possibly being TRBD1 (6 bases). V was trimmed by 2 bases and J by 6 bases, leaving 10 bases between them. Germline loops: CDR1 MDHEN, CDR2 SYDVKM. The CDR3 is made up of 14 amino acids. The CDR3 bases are TGTGCCAGCAGTTTAGGGGGGGCGGATGAAAAACTGTTTTTT. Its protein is CASSLGGADEKLFF.

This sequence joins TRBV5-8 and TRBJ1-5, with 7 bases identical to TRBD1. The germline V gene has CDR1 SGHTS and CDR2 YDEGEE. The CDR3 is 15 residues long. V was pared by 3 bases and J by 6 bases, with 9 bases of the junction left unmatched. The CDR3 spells CASSYDRAGRQPQHF. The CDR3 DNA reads TGTGCCAGCAGCTATGACAGGGCAGGGCGTCAGCCCCAGCATTTT. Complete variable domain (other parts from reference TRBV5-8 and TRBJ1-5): EAGVTQSPTHLIKTRGQQATLRCSPISGHTSVYWYQQALGLGLQFLLWYDEGEERNRGNFPPRFSGRQFPNYSSELNVNALELEDSALYLCASSYDRAGRQPQHFGDGTRLSIL.

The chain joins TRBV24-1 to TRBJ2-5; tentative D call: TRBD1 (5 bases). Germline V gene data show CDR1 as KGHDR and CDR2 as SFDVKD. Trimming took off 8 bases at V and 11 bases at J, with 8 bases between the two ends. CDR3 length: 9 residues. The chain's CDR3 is CATTGSQYF. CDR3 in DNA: TGTGCCACCACAGGGTCTCAGTACTTC.

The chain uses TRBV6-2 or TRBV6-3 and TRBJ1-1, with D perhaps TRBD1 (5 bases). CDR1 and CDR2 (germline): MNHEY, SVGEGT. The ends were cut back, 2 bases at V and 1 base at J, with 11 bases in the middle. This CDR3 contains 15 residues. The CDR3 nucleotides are TGTGCCAGCAGTTACCTTAGCGGGGGGAACACTGAAGCTTTCTTT. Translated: CASSYLSGGNTEAFF.

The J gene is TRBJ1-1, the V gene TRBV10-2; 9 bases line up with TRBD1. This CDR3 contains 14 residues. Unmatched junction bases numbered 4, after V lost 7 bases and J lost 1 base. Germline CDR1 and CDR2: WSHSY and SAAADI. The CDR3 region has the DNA TGCGCCAGCACCCGGACAGGGGAGAACACTGAAGCTTTCTTT. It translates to CASTRTGENTEAFF.

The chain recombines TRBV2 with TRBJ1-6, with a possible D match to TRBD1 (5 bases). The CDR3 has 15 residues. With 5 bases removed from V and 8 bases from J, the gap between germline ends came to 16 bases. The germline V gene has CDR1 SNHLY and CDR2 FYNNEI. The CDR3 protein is CASSTRGTEDSPLHF. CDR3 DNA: TGTGCCAGCAGTACGCGGGGCACGGAGGATTCACCCCTCCACTTT.

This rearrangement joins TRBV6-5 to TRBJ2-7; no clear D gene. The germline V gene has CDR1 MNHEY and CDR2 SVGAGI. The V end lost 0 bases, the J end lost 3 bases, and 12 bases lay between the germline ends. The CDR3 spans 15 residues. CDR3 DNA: TGTGCCAGCAGTTACTCCCCGAAAAGCGTCTACGAGCAGTACTTC. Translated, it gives CASSYSPKSVYEQYF.

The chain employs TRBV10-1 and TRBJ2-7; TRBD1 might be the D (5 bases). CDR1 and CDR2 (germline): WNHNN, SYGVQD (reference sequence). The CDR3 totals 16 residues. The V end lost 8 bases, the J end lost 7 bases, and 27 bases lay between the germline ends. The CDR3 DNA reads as TGCGCCAGCGCCGCCAGGGCCACTACCTCCCCCGGGGAGCAGTACTTC. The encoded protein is CASAARATTSPGEQYF.